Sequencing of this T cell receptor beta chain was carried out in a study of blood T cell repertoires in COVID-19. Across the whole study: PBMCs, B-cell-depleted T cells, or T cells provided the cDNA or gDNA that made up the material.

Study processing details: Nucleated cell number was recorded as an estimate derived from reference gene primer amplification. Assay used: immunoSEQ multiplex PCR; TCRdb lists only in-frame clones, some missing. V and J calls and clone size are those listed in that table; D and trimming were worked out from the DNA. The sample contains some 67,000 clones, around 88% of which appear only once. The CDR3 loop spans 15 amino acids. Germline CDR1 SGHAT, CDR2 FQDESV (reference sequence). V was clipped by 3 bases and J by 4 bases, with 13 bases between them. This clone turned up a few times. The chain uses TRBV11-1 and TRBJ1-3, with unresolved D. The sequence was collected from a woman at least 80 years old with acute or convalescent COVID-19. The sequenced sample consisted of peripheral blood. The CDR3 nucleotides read TGTGCCAGCAGCTTGATAGCTTCGCCGGGAAACACCATATATTTT. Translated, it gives CASSLIASPGNTIYF.